The TCR beta chain under discussion was sequenced for a study of cytomegalovirus exposure and HLA in healthy donors. A multiplex PCR was run with 60 Vbeta primers and 13 Jbeta primers. How the authors handled the data: Among the unique TCR beta chains that a later analysis counted, about 81 million in all, about 11 million were shared. Measured with immunoSEQ multiplex PCR; TCRdb has only the in-frame clones, and not every one. The V and J calls and the clone size are those of that table, but D and trimming were determined from the DNA. The repertoire includes 130,000 or so clones, approximately 82% of them detected once, and 2.5% to 3% sits in the top ten. The CDR3 consists of 14 residues. The junction had 4 bases not matched to a gene; V was cut back by 6 bases and J by 4 bases. From germline, CDR1 is MNHEY and CDR2 SMNVEV (reference sequence). As concerns this clone: The target antigen is unknown.

Findings of the study overall: Other equally common chains were less clonally expanded than HLA-associated TCR beta chains, a later analysis showed. Reports showed the classifier diagnosing cytomegalovirus status with high specificity and sensitivity. Later on, an analysis tied 18,000 or so TCR beta sequences to HLA alleles at 0.05 false discovery rate.

The sequenced sample consisted of PBMCs. The chain is built from TRBV27 and TRBJ2-3; TRBD2 agrees at 10 bases. The clonotype was recovered from a woman aged 18-29 years in good health and CMV-seropositive. CDR3 DNA sequence: TGTGCCAGCAGAAGCGGGGGGGACCCAGATACGCAGTATTTT. It specifies CASRSGGDPDTQYF.